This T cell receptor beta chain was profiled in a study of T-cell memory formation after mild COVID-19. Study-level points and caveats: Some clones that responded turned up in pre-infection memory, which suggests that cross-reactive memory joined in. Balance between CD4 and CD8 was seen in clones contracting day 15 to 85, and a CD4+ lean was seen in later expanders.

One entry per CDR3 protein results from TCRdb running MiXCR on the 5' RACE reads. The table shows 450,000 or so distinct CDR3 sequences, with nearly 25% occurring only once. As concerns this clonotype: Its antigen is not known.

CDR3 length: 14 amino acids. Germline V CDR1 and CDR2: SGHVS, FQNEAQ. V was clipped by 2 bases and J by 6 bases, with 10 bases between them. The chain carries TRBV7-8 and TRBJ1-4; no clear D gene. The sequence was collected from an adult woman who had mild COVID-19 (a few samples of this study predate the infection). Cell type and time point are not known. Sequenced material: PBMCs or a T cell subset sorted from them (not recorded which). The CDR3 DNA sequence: TGTGCCAGCAGCTTATCTGGGTTTGATGAAAAACTGTTTTTT. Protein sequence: CASSLSGFDEKLFF. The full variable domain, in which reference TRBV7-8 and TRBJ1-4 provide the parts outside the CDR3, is GAGVSQSPRYKVAKRGQDVALRCDPISGHVSLFWYQQALGQGPEFLTYFQNEAQLDKSGLPSDRFFAERPEGSVSTLKIQRTQQEDSAVYLCASSLSGFDEKLFFGSGTQLSVL.